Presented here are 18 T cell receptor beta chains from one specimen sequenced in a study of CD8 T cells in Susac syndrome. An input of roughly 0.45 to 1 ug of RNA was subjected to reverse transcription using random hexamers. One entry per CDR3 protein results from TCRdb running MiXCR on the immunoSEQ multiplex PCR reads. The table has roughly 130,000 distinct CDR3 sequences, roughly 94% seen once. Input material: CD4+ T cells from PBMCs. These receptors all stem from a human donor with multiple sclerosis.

The CDR3 loop reads CASGLAGGRGEQFF. The CDR3 region has the DNA TGTGCCAGTGGACTAGCGGGAGGACGTGGTGAGCAGTTCTTC. V gene TRBV19 combines with J gene TRBJ2-1; 14 bases match TRBD2. Germline loops: CDR1 LNHDA, CDR2 SQIVND (reference sequence). The CDR3 spans 14 residues. Trimming at V came to 8 bases and at J to 9 bases, leaving 6 bases not matched to a gene.

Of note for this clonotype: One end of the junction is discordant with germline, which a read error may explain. CDR3 sequence reads: CASSRQGFGDTIYF. DNA for the CDR3: TGTGCCAGCAGCAGGCAAGGGTTTGGAGACACCATATATTTT. The V call is TRBV13, the J call TRBJ1-3; no reliable D call. The CDR3 runs 14 residues. Germline values: CDR1 PRHDT, CDR2 FYEKMQ (reference sequence).

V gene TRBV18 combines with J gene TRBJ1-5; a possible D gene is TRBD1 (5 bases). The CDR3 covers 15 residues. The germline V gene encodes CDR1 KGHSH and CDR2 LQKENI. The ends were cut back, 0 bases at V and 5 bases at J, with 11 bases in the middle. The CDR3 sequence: CASSPPGRVDQPQHF. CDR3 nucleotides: TGTGCCAGCTCACCACCCGGCAGGGTGGATCAGCCCCAGCATTTT.

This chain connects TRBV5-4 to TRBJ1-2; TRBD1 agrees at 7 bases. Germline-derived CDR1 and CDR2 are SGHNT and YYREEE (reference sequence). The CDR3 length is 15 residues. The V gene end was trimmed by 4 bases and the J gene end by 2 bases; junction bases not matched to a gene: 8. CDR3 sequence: CASSPAGGANYGYTF. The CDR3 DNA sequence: TGTGCCAGCAGCCCGGCAGGGGGAGCCAACTATGGCTACACCTTC.

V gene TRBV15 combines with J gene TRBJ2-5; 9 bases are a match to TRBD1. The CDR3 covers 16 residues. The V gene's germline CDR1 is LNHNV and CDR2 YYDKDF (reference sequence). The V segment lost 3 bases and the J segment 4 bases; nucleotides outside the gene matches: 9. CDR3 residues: CATSRDGGTGRETQYF. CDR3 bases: TGTGCCACCAGCAGGGATGGCGGGACAGGGCGAGAGACCCAGTACTTC.

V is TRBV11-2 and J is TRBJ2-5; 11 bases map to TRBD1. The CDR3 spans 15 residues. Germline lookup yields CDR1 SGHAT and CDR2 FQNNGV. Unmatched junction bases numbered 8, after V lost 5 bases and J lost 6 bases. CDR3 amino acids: CASSPWTGGAQTQYF. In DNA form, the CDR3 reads TGTGCCAGCAGCCCATGGACAGGGGGCGCACAGACCCAGTACTTC.

CDR3 in DNA: TGTGCCAGCAGCTTAAAAGGGATGGATACGCAGTATTTT. Translating gives CASSLKGMDTQYF. The V gene is TRBV7-3, the J gene TRBJ2-3; no clear D. The ends were cut back, 1 base at V and 6 bases at J, with 8 bases in the middle. This CDR3 region has 13 residues. Germline values: CDR1 SGHTA, CDR2 FQGTGA. The full variable domain, rest sourced from reference TRBV7-3 and TRBJ2-3, is GAGVSQTPSNKVTEKGKYVELRCDPISGHTALYWYRQSLGQGPEFLIYFQGTGAADDSGLPNDRFFAVRPEGSVSTLKIQRTERGDSAVYLCASSLKGMDTQYFGPGTRLTVL.

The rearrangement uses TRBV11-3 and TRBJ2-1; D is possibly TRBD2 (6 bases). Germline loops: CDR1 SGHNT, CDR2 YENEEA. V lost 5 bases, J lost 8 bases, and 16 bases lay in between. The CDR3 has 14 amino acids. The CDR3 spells CASSGGSSGDEQFF. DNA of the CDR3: TGTGCCAGCAGCGGAGGGAGTTCGGGTGATGAGCAGTTCTTC.

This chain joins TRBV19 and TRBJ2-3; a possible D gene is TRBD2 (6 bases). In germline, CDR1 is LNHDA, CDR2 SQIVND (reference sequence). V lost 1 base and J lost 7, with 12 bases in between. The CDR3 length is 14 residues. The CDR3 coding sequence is TGTGCCAGTAGTATAGGTGGGACTCGAAATACGCAGTATTTT. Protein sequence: CASSIGGTRNTQYF.

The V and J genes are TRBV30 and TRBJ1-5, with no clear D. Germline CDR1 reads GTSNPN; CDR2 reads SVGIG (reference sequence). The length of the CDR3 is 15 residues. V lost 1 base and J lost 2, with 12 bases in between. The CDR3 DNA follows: TGTGCCTGGAGTGGCTCCTTCCTGGGCAATCAGCCCCAGCATTTT. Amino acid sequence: CAWSGSFLGNQPQHF.

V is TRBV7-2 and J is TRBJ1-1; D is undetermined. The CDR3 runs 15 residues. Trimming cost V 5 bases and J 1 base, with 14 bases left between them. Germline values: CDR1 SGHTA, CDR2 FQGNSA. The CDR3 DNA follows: TGTGCCAGCAGCACCGGGTCCACTCCGAACACTGAAGCTTTCTTT. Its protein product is CASSTGSTPNTEAFF.

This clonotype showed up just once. The chain's CDR3 is CASSRTPYNEQFF. In nucleotides, the CDR3 is TGTGCCAGCAGCCGCACACCTTACAATGAGCAGTTCTTC. The V and J genes are TRBV7-9 and TRBJ2-1; D gene uncertain. The CDR3 is 13 amino acids. V dropped 5 bases and J dropped 4 bases, with 9 bases sitting between them. CDR1 is SEHNR, CDR2 FQNEAQ, per germline (reference sequence).

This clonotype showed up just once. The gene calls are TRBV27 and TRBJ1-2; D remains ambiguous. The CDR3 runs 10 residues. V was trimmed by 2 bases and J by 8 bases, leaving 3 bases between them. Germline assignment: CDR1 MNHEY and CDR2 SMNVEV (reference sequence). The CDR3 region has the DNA TGTGCCAGCAGTTTAGAGGGCTACACCTTC. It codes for CASSLEGYTF.

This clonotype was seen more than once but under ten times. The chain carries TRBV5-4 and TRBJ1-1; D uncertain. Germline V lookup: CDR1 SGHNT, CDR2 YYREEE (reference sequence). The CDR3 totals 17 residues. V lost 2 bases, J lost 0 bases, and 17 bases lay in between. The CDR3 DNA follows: TGTGCCAGCAGCTTAACATCCAGGAGAGTAATGAACACTGAAGCTTTCTTT. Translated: CASSLTSRRVMNTEAFF.

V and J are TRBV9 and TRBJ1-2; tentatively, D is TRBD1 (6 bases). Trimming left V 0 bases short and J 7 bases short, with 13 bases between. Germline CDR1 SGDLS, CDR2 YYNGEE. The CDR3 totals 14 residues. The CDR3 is CASSVVPGEGGYTF. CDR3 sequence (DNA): TGTGCCAGCAGCGTAGTTCCAGGGGAAGGTGGCTACACCTTC.

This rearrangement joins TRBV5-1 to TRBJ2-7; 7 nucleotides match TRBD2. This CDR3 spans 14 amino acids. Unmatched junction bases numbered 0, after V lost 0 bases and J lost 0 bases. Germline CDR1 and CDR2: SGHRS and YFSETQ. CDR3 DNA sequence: TGCGCCAGCAGCTTGGTAGCGGGCTCCTACGAGCAGTACTTC. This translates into CASSLVAGSYEQYF. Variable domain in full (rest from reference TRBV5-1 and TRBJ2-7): KAGVTQTPRYLIKTRGQQVTLSCSPISGHRSVSWYQQTPGQGLQFLFEYFSETQRNKGNFPGRFSGRQFSNSRSEMNVSTLELGDSALYLCASSLVAGSYEQYFGPGTRLTVT.

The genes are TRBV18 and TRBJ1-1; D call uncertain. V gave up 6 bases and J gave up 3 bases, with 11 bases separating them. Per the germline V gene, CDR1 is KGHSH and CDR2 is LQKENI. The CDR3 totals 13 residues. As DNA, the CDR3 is TGTGCCAGCTCGTTTGGGGAGGACACTGAAGCTTTCTTT. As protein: CASSFGEDTEAFF.

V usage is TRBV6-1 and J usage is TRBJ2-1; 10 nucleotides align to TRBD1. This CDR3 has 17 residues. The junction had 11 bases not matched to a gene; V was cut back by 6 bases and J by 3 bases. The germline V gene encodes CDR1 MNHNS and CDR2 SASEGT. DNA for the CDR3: TGTGCCAGCAGCAAAGACAGGGGGCCCTACTACTACAATGAGCAGTTCTTC. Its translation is CASSKDRGPYYYNEQFF.